This T cell receptor (beta chain) was observed in a study of blood T cell repertoires in COVID-19. The protocol was immunoSEQ multiplex PCR, while the TCRdb copy is restricted to in-frame clones and leaves out a portion. Of 80,000 to 95,000 clones detected, approximately 80% appear once; the ten largest clones hold under 5%. The specimen was peripheral blood. The clonotype was recovered from a man older than 75 with COVID-19, enrolled during active disease.

The CDR3 loop is CASSQDLDSSPPLYEQYF. CDR3 in DNA: TGCGCCAGCAGCCAAGATCTCGACAGCTCGCCTCCATTATACGAGCAGTACTTC. This rearrangement joins TRBV4-1 to TRBJ2-7, with D perhaps TRBD1 (5 bases). Trimming shortened V by 0 bases and J by 4 bases, and 22 bases separated the two germline ends. CDR3 size: 18 residues. Germline V gene sequence: CDR1 MGHRA, CDR2 YSYEKL.